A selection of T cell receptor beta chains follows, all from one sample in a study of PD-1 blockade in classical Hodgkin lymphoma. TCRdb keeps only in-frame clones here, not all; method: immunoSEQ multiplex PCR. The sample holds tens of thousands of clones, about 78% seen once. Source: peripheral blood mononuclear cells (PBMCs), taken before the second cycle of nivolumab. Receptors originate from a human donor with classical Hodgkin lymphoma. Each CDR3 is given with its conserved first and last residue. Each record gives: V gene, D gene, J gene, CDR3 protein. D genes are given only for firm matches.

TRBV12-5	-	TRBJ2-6	CASGFRSWGGSGANVLTF
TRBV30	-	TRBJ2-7	CAWSPGYLSYEQYF
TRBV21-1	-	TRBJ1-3	CARERSRGWNTIYF
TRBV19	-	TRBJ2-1	CASSHGTFYNEQFF
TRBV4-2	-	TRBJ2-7	CASSQDRTYDEQYF
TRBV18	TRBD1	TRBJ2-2	CASSETGVETGELFF
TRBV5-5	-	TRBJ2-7	CASSNSPGQGGEQYF
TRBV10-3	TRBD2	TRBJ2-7	CAISGTSPYEQYF
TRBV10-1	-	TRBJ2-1	CASSDEGYEQFF
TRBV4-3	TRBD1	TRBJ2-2	CASSRQRQGPTGELFF